The T cell receptor beta chain under discussion was sequenced for a study of shared clonotypes between healthy human individuals (dated by TCRdb to the early 2020s). A note on the overall study: The cohort included a few men and a couple of women between 18 and 49 years of age. For each donor, three plates each were used for CD4 naive and CD4 memory, two plates were used for CD8 naive, and one plate was used for CD8 memory. To estimate repertoire size and how much clonotype sharing occurs between individuals, the study deeply sequenced the blood TCR repertoires of roughly 5 healthy adults. Libraries were prepared and TCR repertoires were sequenced by different laboratories using diverse techniques, in order to increase sequencing depth and limit assay-specific biases. Leukapheresis yielded between about 0.94 and 9 billion PBMCs per donor. Overall results and qualifications from the work: Because the study included a small number of donors, the genetic and exposure-history diversity represented was limited. About 4.5% of naive CD4, 3.5% of naive CD8, roughly 2.4% of memory CD4, and 0.4% of memory CD8 clonotypes were shared across several donors. Clonotypes shared by all four sorted-subset donors showed higher generation probabilities than non-shared clonotypes. Naive subsets generally had larger estimated clonotype richness than memory subsets did. Pairwise subsampling indicated that sequencing depth was expected to affect the degree of clonotype sharing among donors. Even with the large sequencing depth, rarefaction of the sorted-subset datasets indicated that sequencing was incomplete. Sampling was restricted to blood, and TCR repertoires in tissues likely differ from the TCR repertoires found in blood.

The junction shows trimming of 0 bases on V and 7 bases on J, plus 8 bases between the germline ends. The CDR3 contains 13 residues, cysteine and phenylalanine counted. Only the CDR3 DNA stays, 39 bases, in frame from base 1. Taken from the germline V gene, the CDR1 and CDR2 loops are SGHDT and YYEEEE. Healthy HIV-negative adults with no recently reported acute infections or vaccinations were included as donors. Only Caucasian adults living in Nashville, Tennessee, USA were represented among the donors. CD4+ T cells were enriched through magnetic negative selection, after which naive cells were positively selected on CD45RA and the remaining negative fraction served as the memory subset. Blood was obtained by leukapheresis, after which PBMCs were separated by Ficoll-Histopaque density gradient centrifugation and cryopreserved in liquid nitrogen vapor phase. Analytical flow cytometry was used to check the purity and quantity of each magnetically sorted T cell population. Each sorted fraction had its genomic DNA isolated and then quantified by UV absorbance on a Nanodrop 2000c.

This clone was seen ten or more times. The antigen it binds to is not known. No much larger clonotype is one base removed from it; base qualities were not supplied. Other DNA sequences in this specimen translate into the identical CDR3. Using the deep immunoSEQ assay, TCR CDR3 regions were amplified from genomic DNA by multiplex PCR. Genomic DNA extracted from each cell subset was distributed evenly over all wells of several immunoSEQ 96-well plates, and each plate served as one replicate. For sorted subsets, each replicate PCR was loaded with about 200 ng genomic DNA, equivalent to approximately 27,000 T cell genomes. Purified libraries were quantified with a Qubit 3.0 fluorometer, sized on a Bioanalyzer 2100, and re-quantified with the KAPA Library Quantification kit. Every immunoSEQ 96-well plate was sequenced on a separate single-read 150-cycle Illumina NextSeq 550 flow cell. Per the original workflow: Because only junctional sequences without quality scores were contained in the immunoSEQ output, filtering matching that applied to full-length reads could not be performed. Sequences were annotated with PyIR, a Python wrapper for IgBLAST v1.9, using IMGT germline references to assign V/J genes and CDR3. Reads were filtered out if the reads had weak V/J assignments (E-value above 1e-6), no CDR3, stop codons, out-of-frame junctions, or ambiguous translated residues. V3J clonotypes were defined by identical inferred V gene, J gene, and CDR3 amino acid sequence. The percentage overlap between two repertoires was calculated by dividing the number of shared unique clonotypes by the size of the smaller repertoire. RTK rarefaction, the Chao1 estimator, and Recon v2.1 estimates of unobserved clonotypes were used to assess repertoire richness. OLGA was used to compute generation probabilities for all TCRbeta clonotypes that the gDNA method yielded from a handful of donors. TCRdb holds this immuneACCESS table with in-frame rearrangements only. Some clones are missing; in checked studies, unresolved V genes explain under half, and the rest has no known cause. V and J calls and clone size are as listed in that table; D and trimming were resolved from the DNA. This sample gives about 990,000 clones in total; approximately 80% of them show up just once. More than 0.55% of the sample is in the top ten clones.

Recombination linked TRBV5-6 to TRBJ1-5, with TRBD1 perhaps the D gene, on 5 matching bases. This TCR came from a man aged 18 to 35 in good health. Some clones in this sample may be carry-over from other donors' samples. The material sequenced was memory CD4+ T cells from PBMCs. Read against the paper, the sample's cell subset or site label means: CD45RA-negative fraction. The encoded CDR3 is CASSLGGDQPQHF. The DNA sequence is TGTGCCAGCAGCTTGGGGGGGGACCAGCCCCAGCATTTT.